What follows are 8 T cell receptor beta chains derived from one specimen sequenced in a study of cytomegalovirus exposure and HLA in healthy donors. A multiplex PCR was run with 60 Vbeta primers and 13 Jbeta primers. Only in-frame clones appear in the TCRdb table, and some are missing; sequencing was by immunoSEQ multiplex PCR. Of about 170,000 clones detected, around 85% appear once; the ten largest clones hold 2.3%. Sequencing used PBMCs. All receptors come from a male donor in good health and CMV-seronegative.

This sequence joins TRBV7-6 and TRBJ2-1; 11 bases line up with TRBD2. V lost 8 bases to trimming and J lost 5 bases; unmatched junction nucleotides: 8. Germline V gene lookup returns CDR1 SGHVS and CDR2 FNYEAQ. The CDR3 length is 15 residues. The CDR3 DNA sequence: TGTGCCAGCCGTTTACTAGCGGGGGCCGACAATGAGCAGTTCTTC. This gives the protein CASRLLAGADNEQFF.

CDR3 sequence (DNA): TGTGCCAGCACTCCCCAGGGCGGTGAGCAGTTCTTC. It encodes CASTPQGGEQFF. The chain has TRBV27 and TRBJ2-1; perhaps TRBD1 as D (5 bases). This CDR3 region has 12 residues. CDR1 and CDR2 (germline): MNHEY, SMNVEV (reference sequence). Trimming removed 7 bases from V and 9 bases from J, with 13 bases in between.

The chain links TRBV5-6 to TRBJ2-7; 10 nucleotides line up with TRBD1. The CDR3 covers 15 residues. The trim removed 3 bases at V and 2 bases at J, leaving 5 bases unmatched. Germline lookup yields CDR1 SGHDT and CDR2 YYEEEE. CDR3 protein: CASSSGTGAPYEQYF. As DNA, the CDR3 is TGTGCCAGCAGCTCCGGGACAGGGGCCCCCTACGAGCAGTACTTC.

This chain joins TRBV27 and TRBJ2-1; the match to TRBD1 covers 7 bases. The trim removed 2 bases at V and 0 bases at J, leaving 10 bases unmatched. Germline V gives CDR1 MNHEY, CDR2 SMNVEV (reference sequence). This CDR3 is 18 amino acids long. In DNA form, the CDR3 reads TGTGCCAGCAGTTTAAGGGGGCAGGAACACAGCTCCTACAATGAGCAGTTCTTC. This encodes CASSLRGQEHSSYNEQFF.

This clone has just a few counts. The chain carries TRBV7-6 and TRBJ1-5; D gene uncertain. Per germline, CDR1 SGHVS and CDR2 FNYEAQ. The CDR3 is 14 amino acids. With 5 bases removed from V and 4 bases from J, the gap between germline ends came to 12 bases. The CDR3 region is CASSRPGLNQPQHF. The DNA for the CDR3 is TGTGCCAGCAGCCGGCCCGGACTAAATCAGCCCCAGCATTTT.

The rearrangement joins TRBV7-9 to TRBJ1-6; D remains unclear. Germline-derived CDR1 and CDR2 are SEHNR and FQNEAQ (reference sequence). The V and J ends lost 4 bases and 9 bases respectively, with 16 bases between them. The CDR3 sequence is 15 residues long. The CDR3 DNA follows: TGTGCCAGCAGCTGGAGTTTGGACTCGGGTTCACCCCTCCACTTT. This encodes CASSWSLDSGSPLHF.

The CDR3 DNA follows: TGTGCCAGCTCACCACCGGGGCAGGGGGTAGGGGGCACTGAAGCTTTCTTT. Translation: CASSPPGQGVGGTEAFF. The rearrangement joins TRBV18 to TRBJ1-1; TRBD1 agrees at 7 bases. The ends lost 0 bases at V and 4 bases at J; junction bases unmatched: 11. The germline V gene has CDR1 KGHSH and CDR2 LQKENI. CDR3 size: 17 residues. Full variable domain (rest looked up from reference TRBV18 and TRBJ1-1): NAGVMQNPRHLVRRRGQEARLRCSPMKGHSHVYWYRQLPEEGLKFMVYLQKENIIDESGMPKERFSAEFPKEGPSILRIQQVVRGDSAAYFCASSPPGQGVGGTEAFFGQGTRLTVV.

CDR3 residues: CASSRETAFPEAFF. The CDR3 DNA is TGTGCCAGCAGCAGAGAGACAGCCTTCCCTGAAGCTTTCTTT. The rearrangement links TRBV7-9 to TRBJ1-1, with D tentatively TRBD1 (5 bases). Germline CDR1 SEHNR, CDR2 FQNEAQ (reference sequence). V lost 5 bases, J lost 6 bases, and 16 bases lay in between. This CDR3 is 14 amino acids long.